A selection of T cell receptor beta chains follows, all from one sample in a study of shared clonotypes between healthy human individuals. Repertoires were generated with immunoSEQ multiplex PCR, while TCRdb's copy carries only in-frame clones and drops some. The sample records hundreds of thousands of clones, 74% being singletons. Sequencing was carried out using memory CD4+ T cells sorted from blood. The receptors shown here come from a woman in her 30s in good health. Both conserved end residues are part of each CDR3. The D gene is left open where the match is weak. Size values are once, few and many counts, or a class for expanded clones, and some rows have none.

J gene	D gene	clone size	V gene	CDR3 protein	CDR3 DNA
TRBJ1-1	.	.	TRBV6-1	CASSEAEALTGGAFF	TGTGCCAGCAGTGAAGCTGAGGCACTGACGGGTGGAGCTTTCTTT
TRBJ2-1	.	.	TRBV6-5	CASTNGAGPYNEQFF	TGTGCCAGCACCAACGGGGCAGGCCCCTACAATGAGCAGTTCTTC
TRBJ2-1	TRBD2	.	TRBV28	CASQPGGLAYNEQFF	TGTGCCAGCCAACCGGGGGGACTAGCATACAATGAGCAGTTCTTC
TRBJ2-7	.	.	TRBV29-1	CSVAEFSYEQYF	TGCAGCGTTGCGGAGTTCTCCTACGAGCAGTACTTC
TRBJ2-1	TRBD2	.	TRBV11-2	CASRQTTSGRKGEQFF	TGTGCCAGCAGGCAAACGACTAGCGGGAGGAAAGGTGAGCAGTTCTTC
TRBJ2-3	.	few	TRBV7-9	CASSLIAALTDTQYF	TGTGCCAGCAGCTTAATAGCAGCGCTCACAGATACGCAGTATTTT
TRBJ2-1	TRBD2	.	TRBV6-6	CASSNLAAYNEQFF	TGTGCCAGCAGTAATCTAGCGGCCTACAATGAGCAGTTCTTC
TRBJ2-5	.	.	TRBV7-2	CASSLDSGQETQYF	TGTGCCAGCAGCTTAGATAGCGGCCAGGAGACCCAGTACTTC
TRBJ2-7	.	many	TRBV5-6	CASSTEPHEQYF	TGTGCCAGCAGCACCGAACCCCACGAGCAGTACTTC
TRBJ2-7	TRBD1	.	TRBV2	CASSERTGGRYMHEQYF	TGTGCCAGCAGTGAAAGGACAGGGGGGCGATATATGCACGAGCAGTACTTC
TRBJ2-7	TRBD1	.	TRBV5-1	CASSLPPDRGRTYEQYF	TGCGCCAGCAGCTTGCCCCCCGACAGGGGTAGGACCTACGAGCAGTACTTC
TRBJ1-2	TRBD1	.	TRBV30	CAWRDGTGHGYTF	TGTGCCTGGAGGGATGGGACAGGACATGGCTACACCTTC
TRBJ2-7	TRBD2	.	TRBV7-8	CASSFSGSGYEQYF	TGTGCCAGCAGCTTTAGCGGGAGCGGCTACGAGCAGTACTTC
TRBJ2-3	.	.	TRBV10-3	CAILADAGHTDTQYF	TGTGCCATCCTAGCAGATGCGGGGCACACAGATACGCAGTATTTT
TRBJ1-5	TRBD1	.	TRBV7-9	CASSLNKGGTNQPQHF	TGTGCCAGCAGCTTAAATAAAGGGGGCACTAATCAGCCCCAGCATTTT
TRBJ1-2	.	once	TRBV28	CASSLFSQGRNGYTF	TGTGCCAGCAGTTTATTTTCGCAGGGTAGGAATGGCTACACCTTC
TRBJ2-7	.	few	TRBV4-1	CASSQPSRGSSYEQYF	TGCGCCAGCAGCCAACCCTCCCGAGGGAGCTCCTACGAGCAGTACTTC